These 27 T cell receptor beta chains came from one sample sequenced in a study of blood T cell repertoires in COVID-19. The method was immunoSEQ multiplex PCR; TCRdb's version includes in-frame clones alone and lacks a portion of them. The repertoire includes about 69,000 clones, roughly three quarters of them detected once, and approximately 15% sits in the top ten. Sequencing was carried out using peripheral blood. The origin of the receptors is a man between 60 and 75 years old with acute or convalescent COVID-19.

V is TRBV15 and J is TRBJ1-5, with no clear D. Per the germline V gene, CDR1 is LNHNV and CDR2 is YYDKDF (reference sequence). Trimming pared 0 bases from V and 6 bases from J, leaving 12 bases between. The CDR3 totals 15 residues. This chain's CDR3 is CATSRDRGTGQPQHF. CDR3 sequence (DNA): TGTGCCACCAGCAGAGATCGTGGTACGGGTCAGCCCCAGCATTTT.

This sequence joins TRBV5-1 and TRBJ2-1, with 8 bases identical to TRBD1. There are 16 residues in the CDR3. After removal of 4 bases from V and 5 bases from J, the junction contained 11 bases not matched to a gene. Germline V gene sequence: CDR1 SGHRS, CDR2 YFSETQ. CDR3 in DNA: TGCGCCAGCAGCCTAATTGGACAGGGAAACAACAATGAGCAGTTCTTC. Its protein is CASSLIGQGNNNEQFF.

V usage is TRBV4-3 and J usage is TRBJ1-2; D is uncertain. Trimming left V 1 base short and J 8 bases short, with 14 bases between. Germline values: CDR1 LGHNA, CDR2 YSLEER. The CDR3 is 14 amino acids. The CDR3 loop is CASSQVGELDGYTF. The CDR3 region has the DNA TGCGCCAGCAGCCAAGTTGGGGAGTTGGACGGCTACACCTTC.

CDR3 amino acids: CASSDRQGVSYGYTF. Here the CDR3 DNA reads TGTGCCAGCAGCGACCGACAGGGGGTATCCTATGGCTACACCTTC. V and J are TRBV5-8 and TRBJ1-2; 9 nucleotides match TRBD1. Germline CDR1 reads SGHTS; CDR2 reads YDEGEE. The CDR3 runs to 15 residues. V shed 4 bases and J 4 bases; nucleotides not matched to a gene: 8.

V gene TRBV5-6 combines with J gene TRBJ1-1; TRBD1 might be the D (5 bases). The CDR3 covers 13 residues. V was cut by 0 bases and J by 11 bases, with 14 bases left in between. Germline V gene lookup returns CDR1 SGHDT and CDR2 YYEEEE. The CDR3: CASSLGSARAAFF. For the CDR3, the DNA is TGTGCCAGCAGCTTGGGGTCGGCCAGGGCCGCTTTCTTT.

The chain is built from TRBV2 and TRBJ1-6; possibly TRBD1 for D (6 bases). Trimming took 6 bases from V and 0 from J, leaving 12 bases between them. From germline, CDR1 is SNHLY and CDR2 FYNNEI. CDR3 size: 16 residues. The CDR3 coding sequence is TGTGCCAGCAGACACAGGGAAAGCTCCTATAATTCACCCCTCCACTTT. Protein product: CASRHRESSYNSPLHF.

About this clone: Distinct nucleotide sequences in the sample also encode this CDR3. The rearrangement links TRBV7-9 to TRBJ1-5; D perhaps matches TRBD1 (5 bases). The ends were cut back, 1 base at V and 0 bases at J, with 7 bases in the middle. In germline, CDR1 is SEHNR, CDR2 FQNEAQ (reference sequence). CDR3 length: 15 amino acids. As DNA, the CDR3 is TGTGCCAGCAGCTTAGGGGGCTATAGCAATCAGCCCCAGCATTTT. Translated, it gives CASSLGGYSNQPQHF.

The chain is built from TRBV3-1 (or the pseudogene TRBV3-2) and TRBJ1-2; D perhaps matches TRBD1 (5 bases). The CDR3 is 12 residues long. V gave up 3 bases and J gave up 6 bases, with 8 bases separating them. The germline V gene encodes CDR1 LGHDT and CDR2 YNNKEL (reference sequence). The CDR3 DNA sequence: TGTGCCAGCAGCCAGGCGGGGCATGGCTACACCTTC. It yields the protein CASSQAGHGYTF.

This clone was seen more than once but under ten times. The rearrangement joins TRBV5-1 to TRBJ1-2; D ambiguous. This CDR3 spans 14 amino acids. V was shortened by 5 bases and J by 5 bases, with 16 bases between the two germline ends. CDR1 and CDR2 from the germline V gene are SGHRS and YFSETQ. In DNA form, the CDR3 reads TGCGCCAGCAGACCGCAGGTGGTAGAGTATGGCTACACCTTC. Encoded protein: CASRPQVVEYGYTF.

The chain has TRBV11-2 and TRBJ2-3; 8 nucleotides align to TRBD2. The CDR3 consists of 15 residues. CDR1 is SGHAT and CDR2 is FQNNGV in the germline V gene. J gave up 10 bases and V 1 base, and 10 bases lay outside the gene matches. The CDR3 protein is CASSLGGGGPTSQYF. CDR3 DNA sequence: TGTGCCAGCAGCTTAGGGGGCGGGGGGCCCACTTCGCAGTATTTT.

Here the CDR3 DNA reads TGTGCCAGCAGTTCGACAGGGGATTTTAGGGAGACCCAGTACTTC. Residues: CASSSTGDFRETQYF. V usage is TRBV9 and J usage is TRBJ2-5; 8 positions agree with TRBD1. The germline gives CDR1 SGDLS, CDR2 YYNGEE. The CDR3 length is 15 residues. V was pared by 5 bases and J by 5 bases, with 11 bases of the junction left unmatched.

The genes are TRBV10-1 and TRBJ1-1, with D unresolved. The germline CDR1 and CDR2 sequences are WNHNN and SYGVQD (reference sequence). This CDR3 has 15 residues. V lost 0 bases, J lost 0 bases, and 8 bases lay in between. CDR3 residues: CASSESEFLNTEAFF. The CDR3 DNA follows: TGCGCCAGCAGTGAGTCCGAGTTTCTGAACACTGAAGCTTTCTTT.

The sample holds a few counts of this clone. The chain uses TRBV6-1 and TRBJ1-5; weak D call: TRBD1 (6 bases). Germline lookup yields CDR1 MNHNS and CDR2 SASEGT. CDR3 length: 16 amino acids. The V and J ends lost 1 base and 2 bases respectively, with 12 bases between them. CDR3 amino acids: CASSEVKGVGNQPQHF. The DNA for the CDR3 is TGTGCCAGCAGTGAAGTGAAGGGGGTCGGCAATCAGCCCCAGCATTTT.

The chain has TRBV27 and TRBJ1-2; TRBD1 agrees at 9 bases. From germline, CDR1 is MNHEY and CDR2 SMNVEV (reference sequence). There are 16 residues in the CDR3. V was pared by 5 bases and J by 4 bases, with 11 bases of the junction left unmatched. CDR3 sequence (DNA): TGTGCCAGCAGTCCTTATCAACAGGGGGCCATCTATGGCTACACCTTC. Protein: CASSPYQQGAIYGYTF.

V is TRBV30 and J is TRBJ2-2; TRBD1 matches 9 bases. This CDR3 has 14 residues. V shed 3 bases, J shed 7 bases, and the junction held 6 bases outside the gene matches. From germline, CDR1 is GTSNPN and CDR2 SVGIG (reference sequence). The CDR3 region is CAWRIQGARGELFF. CDR3 in DNA: TGTGCCTGGAGGATACAGGGGGCTCGCGGGGAGCTGTTTTTT. Full variable domain (missing parts from reference TRBV30 and TRBJ2-2): SQTIHQWPATLVQPVGSPLSLECTVEGTSNPNLYWYRQAAGRGLQLLFYSVGIGQISSEVPQNLSASRPQDRQFILSSKKLLLSDSGFYLCAWRIQGARGELFFGEGSRLTVL.

V usage is TRBV24-1 and J usage is TRBJ2-2, with TRBD1 matching over 8 bases. CDR3 length: 14 residues. The junction had 4 bases not matched to a gene; V was cut back by 7 bases and J by 4 bases. Germline-derived CDR1 and CDR2 are KGHDR and SFDVKD. DNA of the CDR3: TGTGCCACCAGCCCAGGGGGCCGCACCGGGGAGCTGTTTTTT. This sequence encodes CATSPGGRTGELFF.

This clone was observed once. CDR3 in amino acids: CASSPPGQGSYEQYF. The CDR3 DNA sequence: TGTGCCAGCAGCCCCCCGGGACAGGGGTCCTACGAGCAGTACTTC. The V call is TRBV28, the J call TRBJ2-7; 10 bases line up with TRBD1. Germline assignment: CDR1 MDHEN and CDR2 SYDVKM. V lost 6 bases to trimming and J lost 1 base; unmatched junction nucleotides: 6. There are 15 residues in the CDR3.

The chain recombines TRBV24-1 with TRBJ2-3, with 7 bases that match TRBD2. V lost 3 bases and J lost 0; bases outside the gene matches: 5. CDR3 length: 16 amino acids. In germline, CDR1 is KGHDR, CDR2 SFDVKD. CDR3 in DNA: TGTGCCACCAGTGATATAGCGGGCTCTAGCACAGATACGCAGTATTTT. It encodes CATSDIAGSSTDTQYF.

This sequence joins TRBV19 and TRBJ2-7; a weak D match, TRBD2 (5 bases). V was cut by 0 bases and J by 7 bases, with 16 bases left in between. This CDR3 is built from 15 residues. Germline-derived CDR1 and CDR2 are LNHDA and SQIVND (reference sequence). CDR3: CASSIDRKTSGEQYF. The CDR3 DNA sequence: TGTGCCAGTAGTATAGACCGGAAAACATCGGGGGAGCAGTACTTC.

This clone has a single count. The chain couples TRBV5-4 to TRBJ2-7; TRBD1 matches 9 bases. The CDR3 spans 14 residues. CDR1 and CDR2 (germline): SGHNT, YYREEE (reference sequence). The V segment lost 4 bases and the J segment 4 bases; nucleotides outside the gene matches: 6. The CDR3 region has the DNA TGTGCCAGCAGCGGACGGGACAGGGAATACGAGCAGTACTTC. The encoded protein is CASSGRDREYEQYF.

This clone was seen at least ten times. The V gene is TRBV7-2, the J gene TRBJ1-5; D may be TRBD1 (5 bases). The CDR3 runs to 13 residues. With 4 bases removed from V and 5 bases from J, the gap between germline ends came to 9 bases. Germline CDR1 is SGHTA and CDR2 is FQGNSA. This CDR3 reads CASSSRVDQPQHF. CDR3 bases: TGTGCCAGCAGCTCCAGGGTTGATCAGCCCCAGCATTTT.

The V call is TRBV6-1, the J call TRBJ2-6; 7 bases map to TRBD1. The CDR3 runs 15 residues. V dropped 6 bases and J dropped 2; count of bases not matched to a gene: 4. The germline gives CDR1 MNHNS, CDR2 SASEGT. For the CDR3, the DNA is TGTGCCAGCAGCGATCAGGGGGCTGGGGCCAACGTCCTGACTTTC. Its translation: CASSDQGAGANVLTF.

This rearrangement joins TRBV24-1 to TRBJ2-3; weak D call: TRBD1 (5 bases). Trimming removed 6 bases at V and 6 bases at J, with 12 bases between. Germline V gives CDR1 KGHDR, CDR2 SFDVKD. The CDR3 runs to 13 residues. The CDR3 region has the DNA TGTGCCACCAGTTTCCCCTCAGGGGATACGCAGTATTTT. Its translation is CATSFPSGDTQYF.

The chain is built from TRBV5-5 and TRBJ2-3; 8 positions match TRBD2. Unmatched junction bases numbered 3, after V lost 0 bases and J lost 0 bases. Germline CDR1 SGHKS, CDR2 YYEKEE (reference sequence). This CDR3 is 16 amino acids long. The CDR3 spells CASSLGTSYSTDTQYF. For the CDR3, the DNA is TGTGCCAGCAGCTTGGGGACTAGCTACAGCACAGATACGCAGTATTTT.

In its sample, this clone was seen a few times. This chain uses TRBV2 with TRBJ1-4; D is possibly TRBD1 (6 bases). V lost 4 bases to trimming and J lost 6 bases, with 12 bases between them. CDR1 and CDR2 from the germline V gene are SNHLY and FYNNEI. This CDR3 has 14 residues. The DNA of the CDR3 is TGTGCCAGCAGTGCACAGGGCGGTCATGAAAAACTGTTTTTT. Its protein product is CASSAQGGHEKLFF.

V gene TRBV7-9 combines with J gene TRBJ2-3, with D possibly being TRBD2 (7 bases). Between the trimmed V and J ends, which lost 9 bases and 5 bases, there was a span of 21 bases. Per germline, CDR1 SEHNR and CDR2 FQNEAQ (reference sequence). The CDR3 extends over 15 amino acids. CDR3 coding DNA: TGTGCCAGATCACCTTTGCGGGGGCCGGGAGATACGCAGTATTTT. Translation: CARSPLRGPGDTQYF.

The chain uses TRBV15 and TRBJ1-1; 10 bases align to TRBD1. There are 15 residues in the CDR3. V lost 1 base, J lost 4 bases, and 3 bases stayed unmatched. CDR1 LNHNV and CDR2 YYDKDF come from the germline V gene (reference sequence). CDR3 bases: TGTGCCACCAGCAGAGTCCGGGACAGGGGCACTGAAGCTTTCTTT. It encodes CATSRVRDRGTEAFF. The full variable domain, its missing parts supplied by reference TRBV15 and TRBJ1-1, is DAMVIQNPRYQVTQFGKPVTLSCSQTLNHNVMYWYQQKSSQAPKLLFHYYDKDFNNEADTPDNFQSRRPNTSFCFLDIRSPGLGDTAMYLCATSRVRDRGTEAFFGQGTRLTVV.